The rows below give T cell receptor beta chains drawn from one sample of a study of monozygotic twins with inflammatory bowel disease. TCRdb reprocessed the 5' RACE reads, with one entry per CDR3 protein and no DNA. This table lists hundreds of thousands of distinct CDR3 sequences. The source material was blood. The receptor source for this set is a human donor with ulcerative colitis or Crohn's disease, or a healthy co-twin of an affected twin (not recorded which). Both conserved end residues are part of each CDR3.

v_gene	j_gene	CDR3aa
TRBV9	TRBJ2-2	CASSSRLNTGELFF
TRBV5-1	TRBJ2-7	CASSPRTTYEQYF
TRBV27	TRBJ2-2	CASSARRSNTGELFF
TRBV28	TRBJ2-1	CASSSSGSSYNEQFF
TRBV27	TRBJ1-2	CASRQGYGYTF
TRBV15	TRBJ2-1	CATSRDRLASNYNEQFF
TRBV7-8	TRBJ1-1	CASSLLAGNTEAFF
TRBV29-1	TRBJ2-5	CSVEVRYSKETQYF
TRBV7-6	TRBJ2-2	CASSSGGEFGELFF
TRBV20-1	TRBJ2-7	CSARSRSLYEQYF
TRBV5-5	TRBJ1-5	CASSRQGTDQPQHF
TRBV7-2	TRBJ2-1	CASSLAAGATYNEQFF
TRBV25-1	TRBJ2-3	CASSGRGLGGTDTQYF
TRBV14	TRBJ1-1	CASSQDGQRKVLGWGTEAFF
TRBV12-3/TRBV12-4	TRBJ2-7	CASRSRTGSYEQYF
TRBV4-3	TRBJ2-1	CASSQDQGPYNEQFF
TRBV7-2	TRBJ2-7	CASSLVPFEQYF
TRBV20-1	TRBJ2-2	CSARGGGTGNTGELFF
TRBV11-2	TRBJ2-2	CASSLGPISQTDTGELFF
TRBV12-3/TRBV12-4	TRBJ2-5	CASSFLVASSFQRPVKETQYF
TRBV2	TRBJ2-7	CASSGGGSYEQYF
TRBV30	TRBJ2-7	CAWSMVPFEQYF
TRBV12-5	TRBJ2-1	CASGLVPGGNEQFF
TRBV3-1	TRBJ1-1	CASSQVGENTEAFF
TRBV20-1	TRBJ2-2	CSARGVLSGELFF
TRBV7-8	TRBJ2-7	CASRRTSGRTSSYEQYF
TRBV3-1	TRBJ2-5	CASSARGASLQETQYF
TRBV6-2/TRBV6-3	TRBJ1-2	CASTLRGRGSGDYGYTF
TRBV6-5	TRBJ2-7	CASSYVAGAPSYEQYF
TRBV28	TRBJ1-5	CASSLDRVMFGQPQHF
TRBV5-5	TRBJ1-2	CASTTGQGPLGYTF
TRBV7-2	TRBJ2-7	CASSLMASYEQYF
TRBV20-1	TRBJ2-3	CSAQTSGLDTQYF
TRBV19	TRBJ2-4	CASSIGTGGVEAKNIQYF
TRBV7-2	TRBJ1-6	CASSLDSAPGQLHF
TRBV5-1	TRBJ2-3	CASSSGLAGGIVTDTQYF
TRBV27	TRBJ1-2	CASSLSDRPLYGYTF
TRBV30	TRBJ1-2	CAYGTGYGYTF
TRBV5-1	TRBJ1-1	CASTRQGNTEAFF
TRBV5-1	TRBJ1-1	CASSPRAGMNTEAFF
TRBV7-2	TRBJ2-3	CASSLDRTDTQYF
TRBV6-5	TRBJ1-6	CASSFKPLSSYNSPLHF
TRBV7-2	TRBJ2-7	CASSLTGGDFYEQYF
TRBV7-9	TRBJ1-1	CASSSRQGLLNTEAFF
TRBV4-3	TRBJ1-5	CASSQDFGQSHQPQHF
TRBV7-9	TRBJ2-1	CAIETSGRKQFF
TRBV5-1	TRBJ2-3	CASTEEKGTDTQYF
TRBV14	TRBJ1-1	CASSQVGNTEAFF
TRBV7-2	TRBJ1-1	CASSLMNRAFF
TRBV30	TRBJ1-3	CAWSNGGDTIYF
TRBV27	TRBJ2-7	CASSPPITGKYEQYF
TRBV12-3/TRBV12-4	TRBJ1-2	CASTTGGEGTPSTF
TRBV5-1	TRBJ2-3	CASSRVSIVADTQYF
TRBV18	TRBJ2-7	CASSPLDSYEQYF